Listed here is a single T cell receptor beta chain. Its specific antigen is unknown. The input lacks base qualities; no much larger clone sits a single base away. Receptors were amplified or captured by PCR. DNA from cultured CD4+ T cells underwent TCR sequencing with the Oncomine TCR Beta short-read assay at the Johns Hopkins FTIC core. Genomic DNA was extracted from the cultured CD4+ T cells with the QIAamp micro DNA kit. Oncomine TCR Beta libraries made from cultured CD4+ T cells were pooled using unique dual indexes and sequenced on an Illumina iSeq 100. Turning to the authors' computational methods: Non-productive sequences were removed, and CDR3s not starting with C, not ending with F or W, or shorter than 7 amino acids were discarded. Antigen-specific clonotypes were identified with the MANAFEST web application by comparing peptide-stimulated wells with reference and other culture wells. For a clone to be called positive, the clone needed an FDR below 0.05, an odds ratio above 5, and a productive frequency above 0.1% in at least two of three replicate wells. Clonotypes that were significantly expanded in both SARS-CoV-2 spike wells and at least one common cold coronavirus spike condition were defined as cross-reactive. Using R version 3.6.1, CDR3 homology was evaluated through Levenshtein distances (stringdist) along with unrooted phylogenetic trees (ape). TCRdb ran its own pipeline on the public reads, namely fastp trimming at Q25 and MiXCR clone calling, and kept in-frame beta chains. Each CDR3 protein appears once, grouped with its most common genes and DNA. The V and J calls were determined by TCRdb, not by the authors. For this sample the table gives around 13,000 distinct CDR3 sequences, of which under 25% were detected only once. The ten biggest clones cover about 16% of the sample.

In the paper's terms, the treatment or condition label means: approximately 9-day PBMC culture with coronavirus spike peptide pools or control peptides (ViraFEST assay). The study used the ViraFEST assay, which expanded antigen-specific T cells with peptide pools and then identified expanded clonotypes by TCR sequencing. The convalescent patients' positive SARS-CoV-2 PCR tests were from March to December 2020, which was before the Alpha, Beta and Delta variants emerged in the United States. Each well held 2 million to 2.5 million PBMCs cultured with 10 ug/ml peptide pools in IMDM containing roughly 5% human AB serum and 9 to 10 IU/ml IL-2. On days 3 and 7, half of the culture medium was replaced with fresh IL-2-containing medium. After 9 to 11 days of culture, CD4+ T cells were isolated by negative selection with the EasySep CD4+ T cell isolation kit. Ficoll-Paque Plus gradient centrifugation was used to isolate PBMCs from whole blood, and the isolated PBMCs were then either used fresh or cryopreserved at -140C. Triplicate wells were generally used for each culture condition.

The sample belongs to a study of vaccination and CD4 T cells after COVID-19 (dated 2022 in TCRdb). As for the study more broadly: Convalescent patients had a positive SARS-CoV-2 result on nasal swab PCR, and of these patients, several had mild disease and one had severe disease. The convalescent cohort comprised six males and four females, including two Hispanic individuals, seven Caucasians, two Asians and one multiracial person. Each participant got two doses of either the Pfizer-BioNTech BNT162b2 vaccine (n=8) or the Moderna mRNA-1273 vaccine (n=2). Post-COVID blood samples from convalescent patients were collected a median of about 110 days after diagnosis, with a range of roughly 30 to 170 days. Post-vaccine blood samples were obtained a median of about 72 days after the second vaccine dose, with a range of roughly 12 to 250 days. Overlapping spike peptide pools from SARS-CoV-2 and from the common cold coronaviruses HCoV-NL63, HCoV-OC43 and HCoV-229E were used as culture stimuli. In control cultures, a CEFX viral epitope pool was used as positive control, an HIV-1 Nef peptide pool was used as negative control, or no peptide was added. The spike-specific CD4+ TCR repertoire was compared before and after mRNA vaccination in approximately ten COVID-19 convalescent patients and several infection-naive healthy vaccine recipients. Here is what the overall study found, with its caveats: In convalescent patients, nearly all vaccine-specific clones (304 of 307) were found to be mono-reactive for SARS-CoV-2 spike rather than cross-reactive with common cold coronaviruses. The study included relatively few convalescent patients and did not analyze early timepoints after natural infection. In convalescent patients, a median around 86% of post-vaccine SARS-CoV-2-reactive clones were detected only after vaccination, and vaccine-specific priming was suggested by this finding. The median count of SARS-CoV-2-reactive clonotypes went up from 20 to 25 after infection to about 41 after vaccination, although the change was not significant.

The receptor was derived from a human donor with COVID-19. Specimen: cultured CD4+ T cells from blood.

CDR3 reads: CASRGTDLGANVLTF. The sequenced DNA: TGTGCCAGCAGAGGGACGGATCTGGGAGCCAACGTCCTGACTTTC. Rearrangement joined TRBV2 to TRBJ2-6, with the D call perhaps TRBD1 or TRBD2, as 5 bases match in each case. The CDR3 spans 15 residues, from the cysteine through the phenylalanine. The retained sequence is limited to the CDR3, 45 bases, with the frame set at the first base. V and J lose 6 bases and 7 bases, and a span of 16 bases separates them. The germline V gene provides CDR1 SNHLY and CDR2 FYNNEI.